This T cell receptor (beta chain) was sequenced for a study of vaccination effects on CD4 cells after COVID-19. On the study more broadly: Both of the two convalescent patients gave a sample, one 16 days and one a week before vaccination.

The CDR3 runs to 18 residues. Between the trimmed V and J ends, which lost 0 bases and 8 bases, there was a span of 23 bases. Germline-derived CDR1 and CDR2 are LGHDT and YNNKEL (reference sequence). There are a few counts of this clone. No antigen is known for it. Before sequencing took place, the ViraFEST assay used viral peptide pools to expand antigen-specific CD4+ T cells. It was after approximately 11 days of culture that CD4+ T cells were isolated. Infection with SARS-CoV-2 occurred in the person between March and December 2020, and PCR confirmed it. This table comes from immunoSEQ multiplex PCR, and its TCRdb copy is limited to in-frame clones, with some not included. Altogether 35,000 to 55,000 clones are present, around 79% being singletons, with the ten largest covering 25% to 30%.

The chain couples TRBV3-1 (or the pseudogene TRBV3-2) to TRBJ2-1; a weak D match, TRBD2 (5 bases). The sequencing used CD4+ T cells from PBMCs cultured with a peptide pool, collected before COVID-19 vaccination. The receptor comes from a human donor who had a prior SARS-CoV-2 infection. CDR3 nucleotides: TGTGCCAGCAGCCAAGAGGGCGGTCCTAGTCGGGGTTGGGATGAGCAGTTCTTC. Its protein product is CASSQEGGPSRGWDEQFF.